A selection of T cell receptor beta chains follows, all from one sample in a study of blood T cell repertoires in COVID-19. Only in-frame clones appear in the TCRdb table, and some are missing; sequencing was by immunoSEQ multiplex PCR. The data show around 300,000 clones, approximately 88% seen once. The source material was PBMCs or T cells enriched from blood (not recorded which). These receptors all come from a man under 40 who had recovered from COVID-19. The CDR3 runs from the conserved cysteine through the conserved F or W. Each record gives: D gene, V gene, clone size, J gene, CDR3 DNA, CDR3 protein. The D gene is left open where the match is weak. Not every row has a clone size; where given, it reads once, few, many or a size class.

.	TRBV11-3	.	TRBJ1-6	TGTGCCAGCAGCTTAGACAGTAATTCACCCCTCCACTTT	CASSLDSNSPLHF
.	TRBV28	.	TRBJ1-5	TGTGCCAGCAGGGACAACCGGGCAAGTCAGCCCCAGCATTTT	CASRDNRASQPQHF
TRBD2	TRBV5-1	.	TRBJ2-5	TGCGCCAGCAGCTTGGCGGGACTAGCGGGCAAGTACCAAGAGACCCAGTACTTC	CASSLAGLAGKYQETQYF
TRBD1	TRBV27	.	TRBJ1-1	TGTGCCAGCAGTCGGGACAGGGGGCGAGCGCTTGGGACTGAAGCTTTCTTT	CASSRDRGRALGTEAFF
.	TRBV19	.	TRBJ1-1	TGTGCCAGTAGTTTCCGGGGGGGCTCGGACACTGAAGCTTTCTTT	CASSFRGGSDTEAFF
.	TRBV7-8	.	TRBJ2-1	TGTGCCAGCAGCTTAGGTCCAGCGCGTCCCTACAATGAGCAGTTCTTC	CASSLGPARPYNEQFF
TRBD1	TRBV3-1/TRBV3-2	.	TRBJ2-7	TGTGCCAGCGGAGAGGGACAGGGGCCTTGGGAGCAGTACTTC	CASGEGQGPWEQYF
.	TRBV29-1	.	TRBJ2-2	TGCAGCGTCGAGACGGGACACACCAACACGAACACCGGGGAGCTGTTTTTT	CSVETGHTNTNTGELFF
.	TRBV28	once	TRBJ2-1	TGTGCCGCCACGACTGTTAACAATGAGCAGTTCTTC	CAATTVNNEQFF
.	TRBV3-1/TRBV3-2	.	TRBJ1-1	TGTGCCAGCAGCCTTGAACAGGGCTACAAATTGAACACTGAAGCTTTCTTT	CASSLEQGYKLNTEAFF
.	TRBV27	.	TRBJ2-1	TGTGCCAGCAGTTTACTTGCGGGCCAGGCCAATGAGCAGTTCTTC	CASSLLAGQANEQFF
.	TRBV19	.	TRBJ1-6	TGTGCCAGTAGTATATCTAGGTGGAACAGGAGCTCCTATAATTCACCCCTCCACTTT	CASSISRWNRSSYNSPLHF
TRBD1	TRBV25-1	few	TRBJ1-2	TGTGCCAGCAGTGAATATATGGCAGGGGGCGCCTATGGCTACACCTTC	CASSEYMAGGAYGYTF
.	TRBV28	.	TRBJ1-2	TGTGCCAGCAGCCAGACAGGTTACTATGGCTACACCTTC	CASSQTGYYGYTF
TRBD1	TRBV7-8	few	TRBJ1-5	TGTGCCAGCAGCTTCCGAGGGACAGGGACTCAGCCCCAGCATTTT	CASSFRGTGTQPQHF
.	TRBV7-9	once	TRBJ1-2	TGTGCCAGCAGCTTAGGGCTCGAGGCCTATGGCTACACCTTC	CASSLGLEAYGYTF
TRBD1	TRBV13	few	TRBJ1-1	TGTGCCAGCAGCTTGGCTGGGACAGGGACCACTGAAGCTTTCTTT	CASSLAGTGTTEAFF
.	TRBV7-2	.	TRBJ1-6	TGTGCCAGCAGCTTAGTCGTACAGTCCCGGAATTCACCCCTCCACTTT	CASSLVVQSRNSPLHF
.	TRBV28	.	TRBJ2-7	TGTGCCAACGACCTAGGAGGGGTCAGCCCCTACGAGCAGTACTTC	CANDLGGVSPYEQYF
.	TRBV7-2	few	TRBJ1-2	TGTGCCAGCAGCTTAAGTAGCTGGGGCGCGAATGGCTACACCTTC	CASSLSSWGANGYTF
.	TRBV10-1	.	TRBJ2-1	TGCGCCAGCAGTGCCCGCTCCTACAATGAGCAGTTCTTC	CASSARSYNEQFF
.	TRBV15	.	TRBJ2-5	TGTGCCACCAGCAGGGGAACCTCCGGGACTGGAGAGACCCAGTACTTC	CATSRGTSGTGETQYF
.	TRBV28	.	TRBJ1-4	TGTGCCAGCAGTGGCCTCAGGTTCCTTAATGAAAAACTGTTTTTT	CASSGLRFLNEKLFF
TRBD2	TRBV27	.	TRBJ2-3	TGTGCCAGCAGTTTATCCCCTAGCGGGGGAGATACGCAGTATTTT	CASSLSPSGGDTQYF
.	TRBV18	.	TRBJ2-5	TGTGCCAGCTCACCACGTCAGGGGCCTCAAGAGACCCAGTACTTC	CASSPRQGPQETQYF
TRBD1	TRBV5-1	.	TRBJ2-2	TGCGCCACCAGGCAGGGGGCGGTGAACACCGGGGAGCTGTTTTTT	CATRQGAVNTGELFF
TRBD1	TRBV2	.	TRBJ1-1	TGTGCCAGTGGACAGGGGACTGAAGCTTTCTTT	CASGQGTEAFF
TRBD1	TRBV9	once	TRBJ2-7	TGTGCCAGCAGCGACCGGGACAGGCCCTACGAGCAGTACTTC	CASSDRDRPYEQYF
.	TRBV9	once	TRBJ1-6	TGTGCCAGCAGCGTAGACCCGGCGGGCTCCTATAATTCACCCCTCCACTTT	CASSVDPAGSYNSPLHF
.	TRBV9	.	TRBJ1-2	TGTGCCAGCAGCGTAGCTACTACGGGACAAAGCTATGGCTACACCTTC	CASSVATTGQSYGYTF
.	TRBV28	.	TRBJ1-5	TGTGCCAGCAGTCTCCAGGGGCGCGGCAATCAGCCCCAGCATTTT	CASSLQGRGNQPQHF
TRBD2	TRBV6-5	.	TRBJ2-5	TGTGCCACACAGGGAGCGGGGGGGATCTGGGAGACCCAGTACTTC	CATQGAGGIWETQYF
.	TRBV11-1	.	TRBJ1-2	TGTGCCAGCAGCCACGGGTCGTTTTATGGCTACACCTTC	CASSHGSFYGYTF
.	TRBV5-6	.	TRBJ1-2	TGTGCCAGCAGCTTGGGCGGGGGGACGGACTATGGCTACACCTTC	CASSLGGGTDYGYTF
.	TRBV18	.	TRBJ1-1	TGTGAAGTGGGGAGGCCTGAAGCTTTCTTT	CEVGRPEAFF
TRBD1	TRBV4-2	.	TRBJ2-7	TGTGCCAGCAGCCAAGATGCGGACAGGGGAATTAGCGAGCAGTACTTC	CASSQDADRGISEQYF
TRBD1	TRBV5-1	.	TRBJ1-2	TGCGCCAGCAGCCTCGGACAGGGGGCTTATGGCTACACCTTC	CASSLGQGAYGYTF
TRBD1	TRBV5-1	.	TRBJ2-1	TGCGCCAGCAGCTACCAGCCAGGGGGCAGGTACAATGAGCAGTTCTTC	CASSYQPGGRYNEQFF
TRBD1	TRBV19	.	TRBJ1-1	TGTGCCAGTAGGAGGGCAGGGACAGATGGAGAAGCTTTCTTT	CASRRAGTDGEAFF
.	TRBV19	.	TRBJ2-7	TGTGCCAGTAGTATATTTTACGGAGCCTACGAGCAGTACTTC	CASSIFYGAYEQYF
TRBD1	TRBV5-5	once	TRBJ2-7	TGTGCCAGCAGCCGCGACTACGACAGGGAGTCCTCCTACGAGCAGTACTTC	CASSRDYDRESSYEQYF
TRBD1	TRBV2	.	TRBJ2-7	TGTGCCAGCAGTGAATCTCAGGGACAGGGCACTTACGAGCAGTACTTC	CASSESQGQGTYEQYF
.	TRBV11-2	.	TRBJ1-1	TGTGCCAGCAGCTTCGGAGCCGAAAACACTGAAGCTTTCTTT	CASSFGAENTEAFF
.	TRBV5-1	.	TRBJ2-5	TGCGCCAGCAGCTTTTCAGGACAAGAGACCCAGTACTTC	CASSFSGQETQYF
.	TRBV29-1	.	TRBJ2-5	TGCAGCGTCCCTAGAGGGGGGACCCAGTACTTC	CSVPRGGTQYF
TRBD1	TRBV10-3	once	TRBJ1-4	TGTGCCATCAGTGAGTCGGGGGGACAGGGGGCGCCTAATGAAAAACTGTTTTTT	CAISESGGQGAPNEKLFF
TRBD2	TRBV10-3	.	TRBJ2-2	TGTGCCATCAGTGAGTCGCTAGCGGGGGCCAACACCGGGGAGCTGTTTTTT	CAISESLAGANTGELFF
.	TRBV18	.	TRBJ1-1	TGTGCCAGCTCACCATATACGGCAGGTATGAACGCTGAAGCTTTCTTT	CASSPYTAGMNAEAFF
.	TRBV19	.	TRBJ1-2	TGTGCCAGTAGTAACTCGGGGGTCTATGGCTACACCTTC	CASSNSGVYGYTF
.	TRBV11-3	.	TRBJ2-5	TGTGCCAGCAGCTGGTCCTCTTGCTGCCTCCTAACCCAAGAGACCCAGTACTTC	CASSWSSCCLLTQETQYF
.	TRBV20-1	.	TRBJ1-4	TGCAGCTTCGGCGGCGAAAAACTGTTTTTT	CSFGGEKLFF
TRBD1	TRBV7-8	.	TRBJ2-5	TGTGCCAGCAGCTTCTCACCGGGACAGCTTAAAGAGACCCAGTACTTC	CASSFSPGQLKETQYF
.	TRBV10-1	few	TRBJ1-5	TGCGCCAGCAGTGCCGAAGGAGTCAATCAGCCCCAGCATTTT	CASSAEGVNQPQHF